These 30 T cell receptor beta chains share one sample of origin, sequenced in a study of coeliac disease. The study's findings and limits: In active celiac disease, intraepithelial and lamina propria TRB and TRG repertoires were less clonal than controls.

Repertoires were generated with immunoSEQ multiplex PCR, while TCRdb's copy carries only in-frame clones and drops some. The sample consists of several thousand clones, less than 75% of them appearing once. The antigens for these receptors are not known. The material sequenced was intraepithelial lymphocytes from the gut. All receptors derive from a young woman with active celiac disease.

This chain links TRBV28 with TRBJ2-1; tentative D call: TRBD1 (5 bases). Germline CDR1 is MDHEN and CDR2 is SYDVKM. V lost 3 bases and J 3 bases, leaving 12 bases between the germline ends. The CDR3 has 15 residues. In DNA form, the CDR3 reads TGTGCCAGCAGTTTCAGTGGGGCTTACTACAATGAGCAGTTCTTC. Its translation is CASSFSGAYYNEQFF. Full variable domain (rest looked up from reference TRBV28 and TRBJ2-1): DVKVTQSSRYLVKRTGEKVFLECVQDMDHENMFWYRQDPGLGLRLIYFSYDVKMKEKGDIPEGYSVSREKKERFSLILESASTNQTSMYLCASSFSGAYYNEQFFGPGTRLTVL.

This clone was recorded a few times. The J gene is TRBJ2-3, the V gene TRBV9; 8 bases are a match to TRBD2. Germline CDR1 SGDLS, CDR2 YYNGEE. After removal of 7 bases from V and 3 bases from J, the junction contained 13 bases not matched to a gene. The CDR3 has 16 amino acids. The CDR3 nucleotides read TGTGCCAGCGACCTCACGGGGGGGCGCTTTACAGATACGCAGTATTTT. This codes for CASDLTGGRFTDTQYF. Variable domain in full (rest from reference TRBV9 and TRBJ2-3): DSGVTQTPKHLITATGQRVTLRCSPRSGDLSVYWYQQSLDQGLQFLIQYYNGEERAKGNILERFSAQQFPDLHSELNLSSLELGDSALYFCASDLTGGRFTDTQYFGPGTRLTVL.

V usage is TRBV28 and J usage is TRBJ1-4; tentative D call: TRBD1 (5 bases). CDR1 and CDR2 (germline): MDHEN, SYDVKM. The CDR3 sequence is 13 residues long. Trimming shortened V by 11 bases and J by 0 bases, and 10 bases separated the two germline ends. The CDR3 here is CALSGATNEKLFF. The CDR3 bases are TGTGCCCTCTCGGGGGCAACTAATGAAAAACTGTTTTTT. The complete variable domain, with remaining parts taken from reference TRBV28 and TRBJ1-4, reads DVKVTQSSRYLVKRTGEKVFLECVQDMDHENMFWYRQDPGLGLRLIYFSYDVKMKEKGDIPEGYSVSREKKERFSLILESASTNQTSMYLCALSGATNEKLFFGSGTQLSVL.

In this sample, this clone turned up a few times. V is TRBV10-1 and J is TRBJ1-6; weak D call: TRBD1 (5 bases). Germline CDR1 WNHNN, CDR2 SYGVQD (reference sequence). The CDR3 extends over 11 amino acids. Trimming cost V 6 bases and J 16 bases, with 13 bases left between them. CDR3 nucleotide sequence: TGCGCCAGCAGCACGTCCCGGGGGCTCCACTTT. It specifies CASSTSRGLHF.

The chain combines TRBV5-5 with TRBJ1-6, with D tentatively TRBD1 (5 bases). Germline loops: CDR1 SGHKS, CDR2 YYEKEE (reference sequence). V lost 7 bases, J lost 0 bases, and 17 bases lay in between. The CDR3 has 17 amino acids. CDR3: CASCRRGVSSYNSPLHF. In nucleotides, the CDR3 is TGTGCCAGCTGCAGGAGGGGCGTCAGCTCCTATAATTCACCCCTCCACTTT.

The CDR3 DNA reads as TGTGCCAGCAGCTTAGATACGGGGAAAGATGGCTACACCTTC. It codes for CASSLDTGKDGYTF. This rearrangement joins TRBV7-9 to TRBJ1-2; D unclear. V lost 1 base and J 6 bases, leaving 12 bases between the germline ends. Germline-derived CDR1 and CDR2 are SEHNR and FQNEAQ (reference sequence). The CDR3 has 14 amino acids.

This sequence joins TRBV7-3 and TRBJ1-1; the D gene is possibly TRBD1 (5 bases). This CDR3 is 13 amino acids long. CDR1 and CDR2 (germline): SGHTA, FQGTGA. Trimming left V 3 bases short and J 1 base short, with 6 bases between. CDR3 region: CASSFRENTEAFF. DNA of the CDR3: TGTGCCAGCAGCTTCAGGGAGAACACTGAAGCTTTCTTT.

Worth noting for this clone: This CDR3 is also generated by other DNA sequences in the sample. This rearrangement joins TRBV18 to TRBJ1-2; TRBD1 might be the D (5 bases). CDR3 length: 13 residues. Germline values: CDR1 KGHSH, CDR2 LQKENI. Between the trimmed V and J ends, which lost 3 bases and 3 bases, there was a span of 8 bases. Here the CDR3 reads CASSPGGDYGYTF. The CDR3 nucleotides read TGTGCCAGCTCACCCGGGGGGGACTATGGCTACACCTTC. Drawing the rest from reference TRBV18 and TRBJ1-2, the complete variable domain is NAGVMQNPRHLVRRRGQEARLRCSPMKGHSHVYWYRQLPEEGLKFMVYLQKENIIDESGMPKERFSAEFPKEGPSILRIQQVVRGDSAAYFCASSPGGDYGYTFGSGTRLTVV.

This clone occurred a few times. This chain links TRBV5-8 with TRBJ2-5; a weak D match, TRBD1 (5 bases). Trimming left V 2 bases short and J 4 bases short, with 12 bases between. CDR3 length equals 14 residues. The germline V gene has CDR1 SGHTS and CDR2 YDEGEE. The CDR3 DNA sequence: TGTGCCAGCAGCTTTCCCCAGGGTGGAGAGACCCAGTACTTC. It codes for CASSFPQGGETQYF.

In this sample, this clone turned up a few times. J is TRBJ1-1 and V is TRBV25-1; no clear D. The CDR3 contains 15 residues. CDR1 is MGHDK, CDR2 SYGVNS, per germline. Trimming cost V 7 bases and J 4 bases, with 19 bases left between them. The CDR3 nucleotides read TGTGCCAGCATGAGTCCGGGGAGAAGGAGCACTGAAGCTTTCTTT. As protein: CASMSPGRRSTEAFF.

This clone has only one observation. J is TRBJ2-3 and V is TRBV5-6, with 8 bases aligning to TRBD1. CDR1 and CDR2 (germline): SGHDT, YYEEEE. The CDR3 length is 15 residues. V gave up 4 bases and J gave up 4 bases; unmatched junction bases: 8. CDR3 sequence: CASSPPDRDADTQYF. CDR3 DNA sequence: TGTGCCAGCAGCCCGCCGGACAGGGACGCAGATACGCAGTATTTT. The whole variable domain, remainder taken from reference TRBV5-6 and TRBJ2-3, is DAGVTQSPTHLIKTRGQQVTLRCSPKSGHDTVSWYQQALGQGPQFIFQYYEEEERQRGNFPDRFSGHQFPNYSSELNVNALLLGDSALYLCASSPPDRDADTQYFGPGTRLTVL.

The chain has TRBV6-6 and TRBJ1-2, with 8 bases lining up with TRBD1. Trimming cost V 5 bases and J 4 bases; bases outside gene matches: 6. The CDR3 consists of 14 residues. Looked up from germline, CDR1 is MNHNY and CDR2 is SVGAGI (reference sequence). As DNA, the CDR3 is TGTGCCAGCAGTCCGACAGGGGCAAGCTATGGCTACACCTTC. This translates into CASSPTGASYGYTF.

This clone has just a few counts. The chain couples TRBV7-6 to TRBJ1-1; D remains unclear. Per the germline V gene, CDR1 is SGHVS and CDR2 is FNYEAQ. This CDR3 has 17 amino acids. The ends were cut back, 2 bases at V and 1 base at J, with 17 bases in the middle. This CDR3 is CASSLRSAVHSNTEAFF. CDR3 nucleotide sequence: TGTGCCAGCAGCTTAAGATCCGCCGTCCACTCGAACACTGAAGCTTTCTTT.

The V gene is TRBV25-1, the J gene TRBJ1-4; TRBD1 might be the D (6 bases). The germline V and J ends were trimmed by 6 bases and 0 bases, with 14 bases remaining between them. This CDR3 region has 16 residues. Germline values: CDR1 MGHDK, CDR2 SYGVNS. The CDR3, as DNA: TGTGCCAGCAGCTTCGGGACACCTGCAACTAATGAAAAACTGTTTTTT. This encodes CASSFGTPATNEKLFF. The entire variable domain, with the rest obtained from reference TRBV25-1 and TRBJ1-4, is as follows: EADIYQTPRYLVIGTGKKITLECSQTMGHDKMYWYQQDPGMELHLIHYSYGVNSTEKGDLSSESTVSRIRTEHFPLTLESARPSHTSQYLCASSFGTPATNEKLFFGSGTQLSVL.

This clone was recorded only once. The V call is TRBV6-5, the J call TRBJ2-7, with 7 positions matching TRBD1. This CDR3 is 14 amino acids long. CDR1 and CDR2 (germline): MNHEY, SVGAGI. The V segment lost 4 bases and the J segment 3 bases; nucleotides outside the gene matches: 6. As DNA, the CDR3 is TGTGCCAGCAGTTCGACAGGGACGGGCTACGAGCAGTACTTC. The encoded protein is CASSSTGTGYEQYF.

CDR3: CASSPERYGYTF. The DNA for the CDR3 is TGTGCCAGCAGCCCTGAGCGCTATGGCTACACCTTC. This chain connects TRBV7-9 to TRBJ1-2; D not certain. V was cut by 5 bases and J by 4 bases, with 8 bases left in between. Per germline, CDR1 SEHNR and CDR2 FQNEAQ (reference sequence). This CDR3 comprises 12 residues.

The chain carries TRBV11-2 and TRBJ1-5; D unclear. This CDR3 contains 13 residues. Germline loops: CDR1 SGHAT, CDR2 FQNNGV. Trimming removed 1 base from V and 4 bases from J, with 5 bases in between. Here the CDR3 reads CASSLGENQPQHF. CDR3 coding DNA: TGTGCCAGCAGCTTAGGGGAGAATCAGCCCCAGCATTTT.

The chain recombines TRBV13 with TRBJ2-3; D remains unclear. Looked up from germline, CDR1 is PRHDT and CDR2 is FYEKMQ (reference sequence). V was trimmed by 5 bases and J by 0 bases, leaving 6 bases between them. This CDR3 has 13 amino acids. The CDR3 coding sequence is TGTGCCAGCAGCCGCGAGAGCACAGATACGCAGTATTTT. Residues: CASSRESTDTQYF.

J is TRBJ2-2 and V is TRBV27, with a tentative D call TRBD2 (7 bases). This CDR3 contains 13 residues. Per the germline V gene, CDR1 is MNHEY and CDR2 is SMNVEV (reference sequence). V was pared by 3 bases and J by 9 bases, with 11 bases between. CDR3 residues: CASSLGGARELFF. CDR3 nucleotides: TGTGCCAGCAGTTTGGGGGGGGCCCGGGAGCTGTTTTTT.

This clone has just a few counts. The junction shows a germline mismatch at one end, possibly a read error. The chain links TRBV5-1 to TRBJ2-2; TRBD1 aligns across 9 bases. Germline CDR1 SGHRS, CDR2 YFSETQ. The CDR3 is made up of 14 amino acids. The CDR3 sequence is CASSGTGNAGELFF. The CDR3, as DNA: TGCGCCAGCAGTGGGACAGGGAACGCCGGGGAGCTGTTTTTT.

DNA for the CDR3: TGTGCCAGCAGCTCTAGAGGGGTAGGGGGAATCACCGGGGAGCTGTTTTTT. Protein product: CASSSRGVGGITGELFF. This sequence joins TRBV13 and TRBJ2-2, with D possibly TRBD1 on 6 matching bases. Trimming took off 4 bases at V and 4 bases at J, with 19 bases between the two ends. CDR3 size: 17 residues. CDR1 is PRHDT and CDR2 is FYEKMQ in the germline V gene (reference sequence).

This clone was picked up a small number of times. V and J are TRBV5-6 and TRBJ2-2; D possibly corresponds to TRBD1 (5 bases). Trimming pared 0 bases from V and 6 bases from J, leaving 12 bases between. Germline lookup yields CDR1 SGHDT and CDR2 YYEEEE. This CDR3 has 15 residues. The CDR3 is CASSLEAGLAGELFF. The CDR3 DNA sequence: TGTGCCAGCAGCTTGGAGGCAGGGCTTGCCGGGGAGCTGTTTTTT.

V is TRBV7-3 and J is TRBJ2-1; 8 bases line up with TRBD1. The V gene's germline CDR1 is SGHTA and CDR2 FQGTGA. The CDR3 runs 15 residues. V dropped 1 base and J dropped 4; count of bases not matched to a gene: 3. The CDR3 reads CASSLIGQGYNEQFF. In DNA form, the CDR3 reads TGTGCCAGCAGCTTAATTGGACAGGGATACAATGAGCAGTTCTTC.

V and J are TRBV7-2 and TRBJ2-1; 10 bases are a match to TRBD1. Germline V gene lookup returns CDR1 SGHTA and CDR2 FQGNSA. The CDR3 runs 16 residues. The V segment lost 1 base and the J segment 6 bases; nucleotides outside the gene matches: 6. Written as DNA, the CDR3 is TGTGCCAGCAGCTTAGTGCGGGACAGGGGCTTCAATGAGCAGTTCTTC. It encodes CASSLVRDRGFNEQFF.

The chain couples TRBV5-1 to TRBJ2-1; TRBD2 aligns across 10 bases. The junction had 15 bases not matched to a gene; V was cut back by 0 bases and J by 9 bases. The CDR3 runs to 18 residues. Germline V lookup: CDR1 SGHRS, CDR2 YFSETQ. The CDR3 sequence: CASSLEGVKAGGRSEQFF. In DNA, the CDR3 is TGCGCCAGCAGCTTGGAAGGTGTGAAAGCGGGGGGGCGTAGTGAGCAGTTCTTC.

The V call is TRBV11-2, the J call TRBJ2-7; TRBD2 might be the D (5 bases). Between the trimmed V and J ends, which lost 6 bases and 4 bases, there was a span of 7 bases. The CDR3 covers 11 residues. Germline CDR1 reads SGHAT; CDR2 reads FQNNGV. The CDR3 bases are TGTGCCAGCAGTCGACTATACGAGCAGTACTTC. Protein: CASSRLYEQYF.

The chain employs TRBV19 and TRBJ1-6; unclear D gene. The CDR3 totals 16 residues. With 5 bases removed from V and 7 bases from J, the gap between germline ends came to 18 bases. CDR1 is LNHDA, CDR2 SQIVND, per germline (reference sequence). The DNA for the CDR3 is TGTGCCAGTAGTGCCCCCGGATGGTCGGAGAATTCACCCCTCCACTTT. Residues: CASSAPGWSENSPLHF.

This clone counts as large (0.1 to 1%). The CDR3 here is CASSLGTGLNQPQHF. In DNA form, the CDR3 reads TGTGCCAGCAGCTTAGGGACAGGGCTCAATCAGCCCCAGCATTTT. The chain couples TRBV7-6 to TRBJ1-5; 8 nucleotides agree with TRBD1. J was trimmed by 3 bases and V by 1 base; bases with no gene match: 2. Germline values: CDR1 SGHVS, CDR2 FNYEAQ. CDR3 length: 15 residues.

The rearrangement uses TRBV7-6 and TRBJ1-4, with D possibly TRBD1 on 5 matching bases. The CDR3 is 17 amino acids. Looked up from germline, CDR1 is SGHVS and CDR2 is FNYEAQ. The V gene lost 5 bases and the J gene lost 1 base, with 17 bases spanning the gap. CDR3 loop: CASSTHAGPITNEKLFF. CDR3 DNA: TGTGCCAGCAGCACCCACGCAGGGCCCATAACTAATGAAAAACTGTTTTTT.

The chain recombines TRBV2 with TRBJ2-1; the D gene is possibly TRBD2 (5 bases). This CDR3 has 14 amino acids. Germline V CDR1 and CDR2: SNHLY, FYNNEI. The V end lost 7 bases, the J end lost 13 bases, and 23 bases lay between the germline ends. The CDR3 DNA sequence: TGTGCCAGCACCAGTCGGAATATAGCGACCCCTCAGTTCTTC. This codes for CASTSRNIATPQFF.